This T cell receptor beta chain emerged from a study of blood T cell repertoires in COVID-19. Study details: Sites across the United States, Italy and Spain contributed samples from acute and convalescent COVID-19. In each case, the material was cDNA or gDNA derived from T cells, B-cell-depleted T cells, or PBMCs.

As originally analysed: Reference gene primer amplification in the assay estimated nucleated cell counts. Measured with immunoSEQ multiplex PCR; TCRdb has only the in-frame clones, and not every one. The DNA was the basis for D and trimming; V, J and clone size are from that table. The table lists 200,000 to 250,000 clones, about 90% of them singletons. This clone appeared a few times. V shed 7 bases and J shed 0 bases, with 14 bases lying between them. This CDR3 spans 15 amino acids. The V gene's germline CDR1 is SGDLS and CDR2 YYNGEE. The clonotype originates from an older woman with acute or convalescent COVID-19. Sequenced material: peripheral blood. The genes are TRBV9 and TRBJ1-3; weak D call: TRBD1 (5 bases). This chain's CDR3 is CASSTGDSSGNTIYF. As DNA, the CDR3 is TGTGCCAGCTCCACAGGAGACAGCTCTGGAAACACCATATATTTT.